The clone carrying this T cell receptor (beta chain) came up a few times. Its antigen is as yet unknown. This sample stems from a study of beta chain features in type 1 diabetes. This CDR3 is built from 14 residues. Trimming removed 1 base from V and 5 bases from J, with 11 bases in between. Per the germline V gene, CDR1 is MNHNS and CDR2 is SASEGT. The study reverse transcribed the entire isolated RNA, so it sequenced expressed TCRB transcripts. Method: immunoSEQ multiplex PCR; TCRdb's copy keeps in-frame clones and lacks some. The repertoire holds some 330,000 clones, with approximately 10% as singletons. Study-wide points: A potential influence of HLA type upon TCRB rearrangement remained unresolved herein. Cells expressing TCR highly could be over-represented by cDNA sequencing.

The sample consisted of naive CD4+ T cells from blood. The clonotype comes from a woman between 25 and 40 years old in good health. The chain recombines TRBV6-1 with TRBJ2-5; maybe TRBD1 (6 bases). This chain's CDR3 is CASSEGGGPETQYF. The DNA of the CDR3 is TGTGCCAGCAGTGAAGGAGGGGGACCGGAGACCCAGTACTTC.